The rows below give T cell receptor beta chains drawn from one sample of a study of cytomegalovirus exposure and HLA in healthy donors. Sequencing used immunoSEQ multiplex PCR; TCRdb keeps in-frame clones, though not all of them. Of over 150,000 clones listed, about 71% are singletons. Specimen: PBMCs. The receptors come from a man in his forties or fifties in good health and CMV-seronegative. Both conserved end residues are part of each CDR3. The order of the fields is D gene, V gene, J gene, clone size, CDR3 protein, CDR3 DNA. The D gene is left open where the match is weak. Clone size is stated in some rows and not others, as once, few, many or a class when expanded.

TRBD1	TRBV18	TRBJ2-6	.	CASSPFGQGSSGANVLTF	TGTGCCAGCTCTCCCTTCGGACAGGGAAGCTCTGGGGCCAACGTCCTGACTTTC
.	TRBV12-2	TRBJ1-6	.	CASRLAQQGASYNSPLHF	TGTGCAAGTCGCTTAGCGCAACAGGGGGCATCCTATAATTCACCCCTCCACTTT
.	TRBV4-3	TRBJ2-5	.	CASSQDYSNTYQETQYF	TGCGCCAGCAGCCAAGACTATAGCAATACGTACCAAGAGACCCAGTACTTC
.	TRBV6-5	TRBJ2-5	once	CASRHGGGGETQYF	TGTGCCAGCAGGCATGGGGGGGGCGGGGAGACCCAGTACTTC
TRBD1	TRBV6-6	TRBJ2-3	.	CATAGGGDTQYF	TGTGCCACAGCAGGGGGCGGGGATACGCAGTATTTT
.	TRBV6-1	TRBJ1-1	.	CASIKNGGVTEAFF	TGTGCCAGCATTAAGAATGGAGGGGTTACTGAAGCTTTCTTT
TRBD2	TRBV7-9	TRBJ2-1	.	CASNPSGGLNEQFF	TGTGCCAGCAACCCTAGCGGGGGGCTCAATGAGCAGTTCTTC
.	TRBV2	TRBJ1-5	.	CASSVSARPQHF	TGTGCCAGCAGTGTTTCCGCGAGGCCCCAGCATTTT
.	TRBV7-2	TRBJ2-4	.	CASSLAPLEVASKNIQYF	TGTGCCAGCAGCTTAGCACCACTCGAGGTGGCGTCCAAAAACATTCAGTACTTC
.	TRBV5-1	TRBJ2-1	.	CASSLRDKVHEQFF	TGCGCCAGCAGCCTCCGGGACAAGGTCCATGAGCAGTTCTTC
TRBD1	TRBV7-9	TRBJ2-3	.	CASSQQGARTDTQYF	TGTGCCAGCAGCCAACAGGGGGCGAGAACAGATACGCAGTATTTT
TRBD1	TRBV7-9	TRBJ1-3	.	CASSSGTVSGNTIYF	TGTGCCAGCAGCTCCGGGACAGTCTCTGGAAACACCATATATTTT
.	TRBV28	TRBJ2-5	few	CASSLAGTHSQETQYF	TGTGCCAGCAGCTTGGCCGGGACACACTCACAAGAGACCCAGTACTTC
TRBD1	TRBV5-6	TRBJ2-6	.	CASSSYGGQGSSGANVLTF	TGTGCCAGCAGCTCTTACGGGGGACAGGGTAGCTCTGGGGCCAACGTCCTGACTTTC
.	TRBV7-2	TRBJ1-1	.	CASSLVGLNTEAFF	TGTGCCAGCAGCTTAGTCGGGTTGAACACTGAAGCTTTCTTT
TRBD2	TRBV14	TRBJ2-3	.	CASSPGLAGGQDTQYF	TGTGCCAGCAGCCCGGGACTAGCGGGGGGACAAGATACGCAGTATTTT
.	TRBV6-1	TRBJ1-3	few	CASSEGPTYSGNTIYF	TGTGCCAGCAGTGAAGGCCCCACATACTCTGGAAACACCATATATTTT
TRBD2	TRBV4-1	TRBJ2-1	.	CASSHGGGNNEQFF	TGCGCCAGCAGCCACGGCGGGGGTAACAATGAGCAGTTCTTC
.	TRBV5-1	TRBJ2-1	.	CASSLRGEQFF	TGCGCCAGCAGCTTGAGGGGAGAGCAGTTCTTC
TRBD2	TRBV19	TRBJ2-1	.	CASSISGTSGGNNEQFF	TGTGCCAGTAGTATAAGCGGGACTAGCGGGGGGAACAATGAGCAGTTCTTC
TRBD1	TRBV5-5	TRBJ2-5	.	CASSQDRQETQYF	TGTGCCAGCAGCCAGGACAGGCAAGAGACCCAGTACTTC
.	TRBV7-9	TRBJ2-7	.	CASSLDLAGPFYEQYF	TGTGCCAGCAGCTTAGATCTGGCAGGTCCTTTCTACGAGCAGTACTTC
.	TRBV27	TRBJ2-7	.	CASSYGGAVDEQYF	TGTGCCAGCAGTTATGGGGGGGCGGTGGACGAGCAGTACTTC
.	TRBV5-5	TRBJ1-1	.	CASSLVYTEAFF	TGTGCCAGCAGCTTGGTCTATACTGAAGCTTTCTTT
.	TRBV29-1	TRBJ1-1	.	CSTSRGTEAFF	TGCAGTACCTCTCGGGGCACTGAAGCTTTCTTT
TRBD2	TRBV7-2	TRBJ2-5	.	CASSLGLAGGGGETQYF	TGTGCCAGCAGCTTAGGACTAGCGGGGGGCGGGGGGGAGACCCAGTACTTC
TRBD1	TRBV5-6	TRBJ1-2	.	CASSSRQGGLANYGYTF	TGTGCCAGCAGCTCTCGACAGGGGGGACTAGCTAACTATGGCTACACCTTC
TRBD1	TRBV10-2	TRBJ1-2	.	CASANPPGGDYGYTF	TGCGCCAGCGCTAACCCACCAGGGGGCGACTATGGCTACACCTTC
TRBD1	TRBV7-7	TRBJ2-1	.	CASSTGTGPNEQFF	TGTGCCAGCAGCACCGGGACAGGCCCCAATGAGCAGTTCTTC
TRBD1	TRBV28	TRBJ1-4	.	CASSERDRDEKLFF	TGTGCCAGCAGTGAAAGGGACAGGGATGAAAAACTGTTTTTT
.	TRBV2	TRBJ2-2	.	CASSERLNTGELFF	TGTGCCAGCAGTGAGAGGCTGAACACCGGGGAGCTGTTTTTT
.	TRBV6-1	TRBJ1-2	.	CASEALRDYGYTF	TGTGCCAGCGAGGCCCTCAGGGACTATGGCTACACCTTC
.	TRBV5-6	TRBJ2-7	once	CASSLEGWVGAGEQYF	TGTGCCAGCAGCTTGGAAGGGTGGGTGGGGGCGGGCGAGCAGTACTTC
TRBD2	TRBV19	TRBJ2-2	.	CASSIRGLAGGRGTGELFF	TGTGCCAGTAGTATCCGAGGACTAGCGGGGGGCCGAGGCACCGGGGAGCTGTTTTTT
.	TRBV14	TRBJ1-1	once	CASSQDLGGQKAFF	TGTGCCAGCAGCCAAGATCTAGGCGGGCAGAAAGCTTTCTTT
.	TRBV2	TRBJ1-5	.	CASGDNLSNQPQHF	TGTGCCAGCGGGGACAACCTTAGCAATCAGCCCCAGCATTTT
.	TRBV18	TRBJ1-3	few	CASSALDSLGNTIYF	TGTGCCAGCTCAGCCCTGGACAGCCTAGGAAACACCATATATTTT
.	TRBV18	TRBJ2-7	.	CASSPGGIPYEQYF	TGTGCCAGCTCACCGGGCGGGATCCCCTACGAGCAGTACTTC